This TCR beta chain was documented in a study of cytomegalovirus exposure and HLA in healthy donors. The study, taken as a whole, reports: Earlier analysis yielded a pattern in which most TCR beta V segments were productive about 87% or about 30% of the time. Across all donors, roughly uniform sequencing depth was an assumption of the presence/absence analyses. Reportedly, fewer N-insertions than the roughly 700-donor mean appeared in an Asian-associated ancestry cluster in a later analysis.

There are 14 residues in the CDR3. The ends were cut back, 2 bases at V and 4 bases at J, with 9 bases in the middle. The germline CDR1 and CDR2 sequences are LGHNA and YNFKEQ. Regarding donors, all were healthy bone marrow donors. PCR amplification relied on 60 Vbeta primers (plus 13 Jbeta primers). Data came from immunoSEQ multiplex PCR; TCRdb stores just in-frame clones and leaves some out. The sample carries 95,000 or so clones, around 70% recorded once. To note about this clone: The target antigen is unknown.

Sample: PBMCs. This receptor was taken from a woman aged 45 to 65 in good health and CMV-seropositive. This rearrangement joins TRBV4-2 to TRBJ1-3; unclear D gene. CDR3 sequence: CASSQSVSGNTIYF. The CDR3 nucleotides are TGTGCCAGCAGCCAATCCGTATCCGGAAACACCATATATTTT.